This T cell receptor beta chain was sequenced in a study of T cell responses to AZD1222 COVID-19 vaccine. Study-wide context: Second doses that came at about 4 or about 12 weeks were put together.

Worth noting for this clone: Its antigen is not identified.

Overall study results and limits: Among the donors, most were white British and more were female, and clonal diversity was possibly underestimated. Repertoire sampling occurred only after the peak T cell response.

This CDR3 comprises 15 residues. Looked up from germline, CDR1 is SGHTA and CDR2 is FQGTGA. V trimming: 5 bases; J trimming: 4 bases; junction bases outside the gene matches: 6. Produced via immunoSEQ multiplex PCR; TCRdb's table is partial and in-frame only. The sample consists of 94,000 or so clones, roughly 90% of them appearing once. This TCR derives from an adult in good health. Sequenced material: peripheral blood, taken on day 0 of AZD1222 vaccination. The chain carries TRBV7-3 and TRBJ2-1; 9 bases line up with TRBD2. CDR3 in amino acids: CASSPSGDIYNEQFF. The CDR3 nucleotides read TGTGCCAGCAGCCCTAGCGGGGATATATACAATGAGCAGTTCTTC. The whole variable domain, filled in from reference TRBV7-3 and TRBJ2-1, reads GAGVSQTPSNKVTEKGKYVELRCDPISGHTALYWYRQSLGQGPEFLIYFQGTGAADDSGLPNDRFFAVRPEGSVSTLKIQRTERGDSAVYLCASSPSGDIYNEQFFGPGTRLTVL.